The T cell receptor (beta chain) under discussion was sequenced for a study of cytotoxic CD8 clonotypes in ibrutinib-treated CLL. The study, taken as a whole, reports: Public clonotypes, an uncommon group, contracted or remained stable on treatment.

Germline loops: CDR1 SNHLY, CDR2 FYNNEI. The CDR3 is 14 amino acids. J lost 2 bases, V lost 4 bases, and 2 bases had no gene match. Sequencing was designed to attain a depth spanning 1 in 200,000 to 1 in 1 million T cells. Profiling relied on immunoSEQ multiplex PCR, and the TCRdb table lists in-frame clones only, not all of them. This table has 70,000 to 80,000 clones, 80% appearing once. This clone was counted only a few times. Its antigen is unidentified. The sequencing here drew on PBMCs, taken at disease progression, from a patient treated with ibrutinib. This TCR derives from a human donor with chronic lymphocytic leukemia. The rearrangement joins TRBV2 to TRBJ1-5, with TRBD1 matching 7 bases. The CDR3 sequence is CASSGTGRNQPQHF. CDR3 coding DNA: TGTGCCAGCAGTGGGACAGGACGCAATCAGCCCCAGCATTTT.